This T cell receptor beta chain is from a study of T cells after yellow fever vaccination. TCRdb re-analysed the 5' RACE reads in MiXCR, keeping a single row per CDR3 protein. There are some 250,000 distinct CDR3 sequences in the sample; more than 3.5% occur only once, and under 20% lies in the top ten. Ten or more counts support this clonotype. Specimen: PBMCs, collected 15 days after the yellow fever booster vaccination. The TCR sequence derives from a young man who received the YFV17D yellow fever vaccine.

The CDR3 region is CASSVGPGGAYEQYV. In DNA, the CDR3 is TGTGCCAGCAGCGTAGGTCCTGGCGGAGCCTACGAGCAGTACGTC. The chain couples TRBV9 to TRBJ2-7; unclear D gene. V dropped 0 bases and J dropped 2 bases, with 12 bases sitting between them. Germline CDR1 reads SGDLS; CDR2 reads YYNGEE. This CDR3 is built from 15 residues.